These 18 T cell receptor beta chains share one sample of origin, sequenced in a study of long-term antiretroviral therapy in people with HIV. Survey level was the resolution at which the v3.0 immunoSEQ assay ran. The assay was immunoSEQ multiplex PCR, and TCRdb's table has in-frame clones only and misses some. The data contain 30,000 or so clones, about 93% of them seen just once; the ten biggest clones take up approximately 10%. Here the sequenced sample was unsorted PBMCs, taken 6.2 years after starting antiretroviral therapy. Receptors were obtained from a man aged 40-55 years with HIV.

The DNA for the CDR3 is TGTGCCAGCAGCCCACAGGCATCGGGTGGCTACACCTTC. Protein product: CASSPQASGGYTF. The chain employs TRBV6-5 and TRBJ1-2; TRBD1 might be the D (5 bases). From germline, CDR1 is MNHEY and CDR2 SVGAGI. This CDR3 is 13 amino acids long. V was cut by 6 bases and J by 7 bases, with 15 bases left in between.

The CDR3 protein is CASSSSSYEQYF. The CDR3, as DNA: TGCGCCAGCAGCTCCTCCTCCTACGAGCAGTACTTC. The chain is built from TRBV5-1 and TRBJ2-7; unclear D gene. Trimming took 3 bases from V and 0 from J, leaving 4 bases between them. CDR1 and CDR2 (germline): SGHRS, YFSETQ. The CDR3 loop spans 12 amino acids.

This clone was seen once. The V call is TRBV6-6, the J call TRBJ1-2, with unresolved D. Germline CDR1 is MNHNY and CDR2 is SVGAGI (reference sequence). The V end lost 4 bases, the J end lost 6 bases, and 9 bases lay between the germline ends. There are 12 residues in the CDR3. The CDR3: CASSFSGDGYTF. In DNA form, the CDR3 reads TGTGCCAGCAGTTTCTCCGGGGATGGCTACACCTTC.

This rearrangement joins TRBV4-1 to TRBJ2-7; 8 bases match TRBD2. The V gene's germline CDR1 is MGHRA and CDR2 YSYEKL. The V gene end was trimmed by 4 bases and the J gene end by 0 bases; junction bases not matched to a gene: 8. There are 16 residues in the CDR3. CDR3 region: CASSLSGTATSYEQYF. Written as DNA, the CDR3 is TGCGCCAGCAGCCTTAGCGGGACGGCTACCTCCTACGAGCAGTACTTC.

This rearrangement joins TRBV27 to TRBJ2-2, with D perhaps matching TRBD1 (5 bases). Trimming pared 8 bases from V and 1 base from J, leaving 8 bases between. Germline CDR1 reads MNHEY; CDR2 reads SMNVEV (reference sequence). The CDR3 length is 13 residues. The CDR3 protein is CASQTGNTGELFF. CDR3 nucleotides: TGTGCCAGCCAAACAGGGAACACCGGGGAGCTGTTTTTT.

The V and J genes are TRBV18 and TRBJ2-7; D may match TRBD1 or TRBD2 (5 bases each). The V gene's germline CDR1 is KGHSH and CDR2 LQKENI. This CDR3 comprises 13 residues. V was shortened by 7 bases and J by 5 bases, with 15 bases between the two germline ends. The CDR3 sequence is CASFRTRGDEQYF. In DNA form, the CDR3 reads TGTGCCAGCTTTCGGACTCGAGGGGACGAGCAGTACTTC.

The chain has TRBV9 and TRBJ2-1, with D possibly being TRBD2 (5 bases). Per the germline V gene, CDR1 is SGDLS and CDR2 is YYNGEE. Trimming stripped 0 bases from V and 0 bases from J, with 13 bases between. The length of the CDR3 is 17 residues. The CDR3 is CASSVEEGGPSYNEQFF. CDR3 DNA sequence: TGTGCCAGCAGCGTAGAAGAGGGTGGGCCCTCCTACAATGAGCAGTTCTTC.

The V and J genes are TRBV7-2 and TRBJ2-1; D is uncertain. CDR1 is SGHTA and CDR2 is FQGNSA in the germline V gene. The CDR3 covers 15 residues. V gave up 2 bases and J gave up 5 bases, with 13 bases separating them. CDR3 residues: CASSLSGLGNNEQFF. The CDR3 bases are TGTGCCAGCAGCTTAAGTGGTCTTGGTAACAATGAGCAGTTCTTC.

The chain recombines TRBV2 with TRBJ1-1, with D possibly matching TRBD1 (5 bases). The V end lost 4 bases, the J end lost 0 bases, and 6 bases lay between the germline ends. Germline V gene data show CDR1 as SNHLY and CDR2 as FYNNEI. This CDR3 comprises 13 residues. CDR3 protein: CASSVTVNTEAFF. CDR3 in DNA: TGTGCCAGCAGTGTGACAGTGAACACTGAAGCTTTCTTT.

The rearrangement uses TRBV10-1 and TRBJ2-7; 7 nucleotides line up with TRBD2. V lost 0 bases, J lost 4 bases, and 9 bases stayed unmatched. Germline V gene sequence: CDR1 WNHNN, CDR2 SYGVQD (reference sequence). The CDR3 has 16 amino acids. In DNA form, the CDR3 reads TGCGCCAGCAGTGAGTCGGTCGGCGGGAGTTTATACGAGCAGTACTTC. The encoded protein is CASSESVGGSLYEQYF.

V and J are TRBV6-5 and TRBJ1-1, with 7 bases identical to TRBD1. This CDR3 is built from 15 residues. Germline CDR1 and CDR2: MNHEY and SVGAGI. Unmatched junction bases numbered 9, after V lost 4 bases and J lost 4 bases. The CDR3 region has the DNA TGTGCCAGCAGTTCCAACCCAGGGGGGGGCACTGAAGCTTTCTTT. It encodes CASSSNPGGGTEAFF.

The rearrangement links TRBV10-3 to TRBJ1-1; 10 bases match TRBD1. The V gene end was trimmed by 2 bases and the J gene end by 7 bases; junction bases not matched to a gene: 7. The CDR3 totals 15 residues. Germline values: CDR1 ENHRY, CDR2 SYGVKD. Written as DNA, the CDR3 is TGTGCCATCAGTGAGAGGGGGACAGGGGAGGTTGAAGCTTTCTTT. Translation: CAISERGTGEVEAFF.

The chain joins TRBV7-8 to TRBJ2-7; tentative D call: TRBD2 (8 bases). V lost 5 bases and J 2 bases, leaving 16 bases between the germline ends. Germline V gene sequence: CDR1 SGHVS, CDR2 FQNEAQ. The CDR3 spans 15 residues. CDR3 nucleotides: TGTGCCAGCAGCGCCGGGAGGGGACAGACCTACGAGCAGTACTTC. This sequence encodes CASSAGRGQTYEQYF.

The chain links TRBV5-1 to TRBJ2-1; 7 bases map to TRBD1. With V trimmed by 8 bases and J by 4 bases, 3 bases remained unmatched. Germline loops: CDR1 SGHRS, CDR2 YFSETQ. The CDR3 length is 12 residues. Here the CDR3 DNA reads TGCGCCAGTCGGACAGGATACAATGAGCAGTTCTTC. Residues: CASRTGYNEQFF.

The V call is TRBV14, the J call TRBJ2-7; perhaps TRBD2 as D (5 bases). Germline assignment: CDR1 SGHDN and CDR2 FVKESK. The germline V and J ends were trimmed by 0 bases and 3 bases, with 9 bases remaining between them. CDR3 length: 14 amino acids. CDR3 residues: CASSQDYGSYEQYF. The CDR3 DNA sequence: TGTGCCAGCAGCCAAGATTATGGGAGCTACGAGCAGTACTTC.

CDR3 DNA: TGTGCCAGCAGCTTGCACAGTCAAGAGACCCAGTACTTC. Protein product: CASSLHSQETQYF. The rearrangement uses TRBV5-4 and TRBJ2-5, with unresolved D. The germline CDR1 and CDR2 sequences are SGHNT and YYREEE (reference sequence). This CDR3 is built from 13 residues. Trimming stripped 1 base from V and 2 bases from J, with 6 bases between.

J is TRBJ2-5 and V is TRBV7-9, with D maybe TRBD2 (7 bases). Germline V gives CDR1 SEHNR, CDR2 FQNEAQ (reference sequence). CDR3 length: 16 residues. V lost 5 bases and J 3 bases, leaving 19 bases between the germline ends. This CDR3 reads CASSPWVGGGEETQYF. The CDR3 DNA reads TGTGCCAGCAGCCCCTGGGTGGGAGGGGGAGAAGAGACCCAGTACTTC.

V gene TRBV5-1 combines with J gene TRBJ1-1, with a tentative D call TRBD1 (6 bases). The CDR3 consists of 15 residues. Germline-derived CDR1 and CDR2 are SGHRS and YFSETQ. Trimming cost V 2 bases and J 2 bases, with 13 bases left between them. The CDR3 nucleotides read TGCGCCAGCAGCTTAGACAGGCCCATTAACACTGAAGCTTTCTTT. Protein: CASSLDRPINTEAFF.